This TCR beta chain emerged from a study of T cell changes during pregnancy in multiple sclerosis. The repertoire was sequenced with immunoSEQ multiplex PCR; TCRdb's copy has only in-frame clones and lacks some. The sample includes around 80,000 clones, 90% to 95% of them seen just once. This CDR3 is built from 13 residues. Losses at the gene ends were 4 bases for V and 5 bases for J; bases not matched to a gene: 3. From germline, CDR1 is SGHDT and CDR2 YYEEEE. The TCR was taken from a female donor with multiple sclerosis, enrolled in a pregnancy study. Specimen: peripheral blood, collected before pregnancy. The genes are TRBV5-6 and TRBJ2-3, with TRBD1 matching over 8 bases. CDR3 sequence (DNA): TGTGCCAGCAGCGTTACAGGGGGAGATACGCAGTATTTT. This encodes CASSVTGGDTQYF.